One and the same sample provided the 5 T cell receptor beta chains below, sequenced in a study of T cell clusters in autoimmune cytopenias. TRB was amplified by touch-down multiplex PCR, primer pools A and B combined. For each CDR3 protein, TCRdb gives one entry from its re-call of the multiplex PCR reads, without DNA. The sample features about 8,200 distinct CDR3 sequences, with about 26% in its top ten. TRB was amplified from 250 ng of peripheral blood genomic DNA per sample. The sequenced sample consisted of peripheral blood. Receptors were obtained from a human donor with an autoimmune cytopenia or autoimmune hepatitis (not recorded which).

The chain couples TRBV5-6 to TRBJ1-5; TCRdb indicates TRBD1, and absent DNA this call remains unverified. CDR3 length: 16 amino acids. Looked up from germline, CDR1 is SGHDT and CDR2 is YYEEEE. This CDR3 reads CASSPRGLGGNQPQHF.

The V and J genes are TRBV27 and TRBJ1-6; the D call from TCRdb, TRBD1, cannot be confirmed without DNA. This CDR3 region has 12 residues. Germline CDR1 is MNHEY and CDR2 is SMNVEV (reference sequence). The CDR3 sequence is CASSPQDLPLHF.

The V and J genes are TRBV21-1 and TRBJ1-5; TCRdb gives TRBD1 as the D gene, but with no DNA this cannot be confirmed. TRBV21-1 is flagged as a pseudogene. This CDR3 region has 14 residues. The CDR3 is CASSARQVHQPQHF.

This rearrangement joins TRBV6-2 or TRBV6-3 to TRBJ1-2; TCRdb proposes TRBD1, but this gene call is untestable without DNA. This CDR3 is 16 amino acids long. Germline assignment: CDR1 MNHEY and CDR2 SVGEGT. CDR3 region: CASSYSFGGQGYGYTF.

V usage is TRBV4-2 and J usage is TRBJ1-6; with no DNA, the TCRdb D assignment of TRBD1 cannot be verified. Per the germline V gene, CDR1 is LGHNA and CDR2 is YNFKEQ. CDR3 length: 15 amino acids. CDR3 protein: CASSQVSGYNSPLHF.